One and the same sample provided the 14 T cell receptor beta chains below, sequenced in a study of response to subunit inactivated influenza vaccine. TCRdb reprocessed the RT-PCR reads with MiXCR, giving one entry per CDR3 protein. The data show a few hundred thousand distinct CDR3 sequences, 12% to 15% seen once. The sample consisted of PBMCs from blood, taken 12 days after vaccination. These receptors all come from a man aged 50-59 years who received an inactivated influenza vaccine.

The chain links TRBV3-1 to TRBJ1-2, with unresolved D. V was shortened by 1 base and J by 6 bases, with 9 bases between the two germline ends. CDR3 length: 13 residues. Per germline, CDR1 LGHDT and CDR2 YNNKEL (reference sequence). The CDR3 sequence is CASSQASSHGYTF. CDR3 coding DNA: TGTGCCAGCAGCCAAGCGTCTTCGCATGGCTACACCTTC.

V usage is TRBV20-1 and J usage is TRBJ2-7; no clear D. CDR3 length: 12 amino acids. V was trimmed by 3 bases and J by 2 bases, leaving 8 bases between them. From germline, CDR1 is DFQATT and CDR2 SNEGSKA (reference sequence). The CDR3 loop is CSASPETYEQYF. The CDR3 coding sequence is TGCAGTGCTAGCCCAGAAACCTACGAGCAGTACTTC.

This clonotype was found a few times. The gene calls are TRBV19 and TRBJ2-1; D might be TRBD2 (6 bases). The CDR3 is made up of 15 amino acids. Germline lookup yields CDR1 LNHDA and CDR2 SQIVND (reference sequence). V shed 5 bases and J shed 5 bases, with 16 bases lying between them. As DNA, the CDR3 is TGTGCCAGTAGTGCCCCTAGCGCGCCTAACAATGAGCAGTTCTTC. Its protein product is CASSAPSAPNNEQFF.

This clonotype was picked up a small number of times. This sequence joins TRBV7-8 and TRBJ2-5, with a possible D match to TRBD1 (5 bases). The ends were cut back, 1 base at V and 6 bases at J, with 9 bases in the middle. The CDR3 totals 13 residues. Per the germline V gene, CDR1 is SGHVS and CDR2 is FQNEAQ. The CDR3 DNA is TGTGCCAGCAGCTTAGGGGGCGCGAAGACCCAGTACTTC. This gives the protein CASSLGGAKTQYF.

CDR3 DNA sequence: TGTGCCAGCAGTTTACTTTACGGATATGGCTACACCTTC. Its translation is CASSLLYGYGYTF. The chain couples TRBV6-5 to TRBJ1-2; no clear D. CDR1 MNHEY and CDR2 SVGAGI come from the germline V gene. The germline V and J ends were trimmed by 4 bases and 5 bases, with 11 bases remaining between them. The length of the CDR3 is 13 residues.

The chain recombines TRBV6-5 with TRBJ2-5; D is undetermined. CDR1 is MNHEY, CDR2 SVGAGI, per germline. The CDR3 sequence is 15 residues long. Trimming left V 0 bases short and J 1 base short, with 9 bases between. For the CDR3, the DNA is TGTGCCAGCAGTTACTCGAGTGGAACCCAAGAGACCCAGTACTTC. The encoded protein is CASSYSSGTQETQYF.

Here the CDR3 DNA reads TGTGCCAGCACCATATTCAGGGGAGCTGGGGCCAACGTCCTGACTTTC. Encoded protein: CASTIFRGAGANVLTF. The gene calls are TRBV6-1 and TRBJ2-6; tentatively, D is TRBD1 (6 bases). Trimming took off 7 bases at V and 2 bases at J, with 15 bases between the two ends. The CDR3 sequence is 16 residues long. Germline-derived CDR1 and CDR2 are MNHNS and SASEGT.

The chain employs TRBV6-2 or TRBV6-3 and TRBJ2-1; TRBD1 agrees at 9 bases. The ends lost 2 bases at V and 6 bases at J; junction bases unmatched: 8. The CDR3 is 16 amino acids. Germline V gene lookup returns CDR1 MNHEY and CDR2 SVGEGT. The CDR3 sequence: CASSYRTGAIINEQFF. In DNA form, the CDR3 reads TGTGCCAGCAGTTACCGGACAGGGGCCATCATCAATGAGCAGTTCTTC.

This clonotype showed up many times. This chain joins TRBV20-1 and TRBJ2-4; D possibly corresponds to TRBD2 (6 bases). Germline V gene sequence: CDR1 DFQATT, CDR2 SNEGSKA (reference sequence). The CDR3 extends over 15 amino acids. V was trimmed by 3 bases and J by 6 bases, leaving 18 bases between them. The CDR3: CSARGDLVTANIQYF. In DNA form, the CDR3 reads TGCAGTGCTAGGGGGGACTTAGTAACAGCAAACATTCAGTACTTC.

V and J are TRBV7-6 and TRBJ2-2, with D perhaps assigned TRBD1 or TRBD2 (6 bases each). The CDR3 contains 16 residues. Germline values: CDR1 SGHVS, CDR2 FNYEAQ. Trimming removed 5 bases from V and 4 bases from J, with 17 bases in between. The CDR3 nucleotides are TGTGCCAGCAGCCTTGGGGGCTGGCGGGGCACCGGGGAGCTGTTTTTT. Its translation is CASSLGGWRGTGELFF.

The chain recombines TRBV6-2 or TRBV6-3 with TRBJ2-7; D gene unclear. V was trimmed by 3 bases and J by 2 bases, leaving 5 bases between them. The CDR3 contains 12 residues. CDR1 and CDR2 (germline): MNHEY, SVGEGT. The CDR3 DNA reads TGTGCCAGCAGTTATGTTACCTACGAGCAGTACTTC. Translating gives CASSYVTYEQYF.

This clonotype has ten or more counts. The chain recombines TRBV6-2 or TRBV6-3 with TRBJ2-5; D remains unclear. CDR1 and CDR2 (germline): MNHEY, SVGEGT. The CDR3 extends over 15 amino acids. Between the trimmed V and J ends, which lost 4 bases and 4 bases, there was a span of 16 bases. The DNA of the CDR3 is TGTGCCAGCAGTTCCATCGACGTAACGACAGAGACCCAGTACTTC. This sequence encodes CASSSIDVTTETQYF.

This clonotype was counted ten times or more. The V call is TRBV6-5, the J call TRBJ1-5; no clear D gene. Trimming removed 2 bases at V and 8 bases at J, with 13 bases between. Germline V gene sequence: CDR1 MNHEY, CDR2 SVGAGI. The CDR3 length is 14 residues. The CDR3 loop reads CASSYALGAEPQHF. The CDR3 DNA reads TGTGCCAGCAGTTACGCCTTAGGTGCGGAGCCCCAGCATTTT.

This clonotype was seen repeatedly, ten times or more. This chain links TRBV29-1 with TRBJ1-4; D remains unclear. The CDR3 contains 11 residues. Germline V gene data show CDR1 as SQVTM and CDR2 as ANQGSEA. The V end lost 7 bases, the J end lost 3 bases, and 6 bases lay between the germline ends. The CDR3 coding sequence is TGCAGCGGCAAGTCTAATGAAAAACTGTTTTTT. This translates into CSGKSNEKLFF.